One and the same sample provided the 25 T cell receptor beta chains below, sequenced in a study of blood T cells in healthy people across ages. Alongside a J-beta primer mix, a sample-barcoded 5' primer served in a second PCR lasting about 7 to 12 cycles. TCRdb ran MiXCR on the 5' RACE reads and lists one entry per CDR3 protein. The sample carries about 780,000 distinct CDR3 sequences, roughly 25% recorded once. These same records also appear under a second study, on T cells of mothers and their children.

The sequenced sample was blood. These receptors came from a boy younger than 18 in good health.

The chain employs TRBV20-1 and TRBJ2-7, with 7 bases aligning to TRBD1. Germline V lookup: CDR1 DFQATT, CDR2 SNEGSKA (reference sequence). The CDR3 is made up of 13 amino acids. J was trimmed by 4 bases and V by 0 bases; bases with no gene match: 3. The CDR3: CSAREGDSYEQYF. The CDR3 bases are TGCAGTGCTAGAGAGGGGGACAGTTACGAGCAGTACTTC.

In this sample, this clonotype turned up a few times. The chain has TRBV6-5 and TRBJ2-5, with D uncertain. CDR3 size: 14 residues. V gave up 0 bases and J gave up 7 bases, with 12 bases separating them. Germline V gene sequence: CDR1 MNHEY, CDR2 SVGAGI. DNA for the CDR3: TGTGCCAGCAGTTACTCGAAAAGAGAAGGGACCCAGTACTTC. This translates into CASSYSKREGTQYF.

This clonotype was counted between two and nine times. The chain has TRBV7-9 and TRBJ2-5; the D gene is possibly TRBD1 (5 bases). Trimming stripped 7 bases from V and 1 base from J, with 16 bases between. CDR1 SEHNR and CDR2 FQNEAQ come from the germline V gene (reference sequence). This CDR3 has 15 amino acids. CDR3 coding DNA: TGTGCCAGCACTCAGGGAAGTTCCATCCAAGAGACCCAGTACTTC. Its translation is CASTQGSSIQETQYF.

This CDR3 reads CSVSVAGGPSEQYF. CDR3 in DNA: TGCAGCGTTTCCGTAGCGGGAGGGCCTTCCGAGCAGTACTTC. The chain carries TRBV29-1 and TRBJ2-7, with TRBD2 identical over 11 bases. From germline, CDR1 is SQVTM and CDR2 ANQGSEA. Germline trimming cut 5 bases from V and 6 bases from J; bases unmatched to any gene: 9. The length of the CDR3 is 14 residues.

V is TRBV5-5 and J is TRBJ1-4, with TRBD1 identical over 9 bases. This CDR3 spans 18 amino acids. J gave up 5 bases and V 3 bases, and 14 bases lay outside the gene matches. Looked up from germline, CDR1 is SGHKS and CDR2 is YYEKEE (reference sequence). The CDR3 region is CASSSPPGQGLENEKLFF. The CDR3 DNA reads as TGTGCCAGCAGCTCCCCTCCGGGACAGGGCTTAGAGAATGAAAAACTGTTTTTT.

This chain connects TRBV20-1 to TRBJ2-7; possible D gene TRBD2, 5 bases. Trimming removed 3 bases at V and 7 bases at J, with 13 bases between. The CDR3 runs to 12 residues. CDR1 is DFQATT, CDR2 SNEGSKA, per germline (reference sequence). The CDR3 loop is CSAREDVWEQYF. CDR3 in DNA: TGCAGTGCTAGGGAGGACGTCTGGGAGCAGTACTTC.

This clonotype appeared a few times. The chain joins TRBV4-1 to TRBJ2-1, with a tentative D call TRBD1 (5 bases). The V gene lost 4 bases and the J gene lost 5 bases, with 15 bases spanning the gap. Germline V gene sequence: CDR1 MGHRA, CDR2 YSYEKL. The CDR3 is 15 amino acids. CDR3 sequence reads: CASSRRGGRDNEQFF. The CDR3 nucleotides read TGCGCCAGCAGCCGAAGGGGCGGAAGGGACAATGAGCAGTTCTTC.

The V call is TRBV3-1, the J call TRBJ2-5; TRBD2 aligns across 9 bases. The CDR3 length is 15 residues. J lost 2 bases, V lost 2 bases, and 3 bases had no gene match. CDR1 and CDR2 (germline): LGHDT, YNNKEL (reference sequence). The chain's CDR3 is CASSQPSGAQETQYF. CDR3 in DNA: TGTGCCAGCAGCCAACCTAGCGGGGCGCAAGAGACCCAGTACTTC.

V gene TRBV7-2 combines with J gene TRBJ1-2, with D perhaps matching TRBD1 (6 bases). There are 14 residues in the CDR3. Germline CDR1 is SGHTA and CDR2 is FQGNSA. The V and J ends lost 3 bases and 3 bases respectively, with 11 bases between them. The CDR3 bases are TGTGCCAGCAGCTTTGTAGGGGGAGACTATGGCTACACCTTC. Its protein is CASSFVGGDYGYTF.

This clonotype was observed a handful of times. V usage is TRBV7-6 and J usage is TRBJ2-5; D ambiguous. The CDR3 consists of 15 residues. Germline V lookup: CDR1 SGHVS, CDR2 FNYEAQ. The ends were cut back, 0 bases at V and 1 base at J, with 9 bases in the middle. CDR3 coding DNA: TGTGCCAGCAGCTTAGCAGCACAGATCCAAGAGACCCAGTACTTC. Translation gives CASSLAAQIQETQYF.

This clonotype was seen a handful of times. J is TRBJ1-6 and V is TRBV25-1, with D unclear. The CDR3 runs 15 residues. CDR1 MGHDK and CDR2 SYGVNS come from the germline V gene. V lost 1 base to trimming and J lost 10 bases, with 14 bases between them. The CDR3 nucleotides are TGTGCCAGCAGTGAATCCTCCCAACTAAGATCACCCCTCCACTTT. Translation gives CASSESSQLRSPLHF.

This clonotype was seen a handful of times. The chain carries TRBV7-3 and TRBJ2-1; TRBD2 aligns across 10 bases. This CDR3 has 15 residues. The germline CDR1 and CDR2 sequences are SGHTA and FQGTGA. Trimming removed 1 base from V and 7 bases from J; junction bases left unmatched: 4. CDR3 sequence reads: CASSLKRGGRNEQFF. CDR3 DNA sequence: TGTGCCAGCAGCTTAAAGCGGGGGGGCCGAAATGAGCAGTTCTTC.

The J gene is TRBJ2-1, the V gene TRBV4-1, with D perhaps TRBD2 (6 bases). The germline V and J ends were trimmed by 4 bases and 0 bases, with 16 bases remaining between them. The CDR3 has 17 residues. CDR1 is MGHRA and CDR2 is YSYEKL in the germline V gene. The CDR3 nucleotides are TGCGCCAGCAGCCCCAAAGCGGAGGGCCACTCCTACAATGAGCAGTTCTTC. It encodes CASSPKAEGHSYNEQFF.

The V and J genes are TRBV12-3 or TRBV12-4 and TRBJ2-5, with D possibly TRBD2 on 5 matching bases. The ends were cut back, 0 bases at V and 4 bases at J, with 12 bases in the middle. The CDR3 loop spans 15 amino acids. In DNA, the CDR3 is TGTGCCAGCAGTTTAGCGCTGCGGGTACGAGAGACCCAGTACTTC. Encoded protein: CASSLALRVRETQYF.

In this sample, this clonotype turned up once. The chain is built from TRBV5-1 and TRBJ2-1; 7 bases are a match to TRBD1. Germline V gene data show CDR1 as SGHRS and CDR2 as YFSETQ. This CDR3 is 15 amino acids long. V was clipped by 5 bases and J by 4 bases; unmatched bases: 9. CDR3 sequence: CASSSGTAKYNEQFF. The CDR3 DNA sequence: TGCGCCAGCAGTTCCGGGACAGCTAAATACAATGAGCAGTTCTTC.

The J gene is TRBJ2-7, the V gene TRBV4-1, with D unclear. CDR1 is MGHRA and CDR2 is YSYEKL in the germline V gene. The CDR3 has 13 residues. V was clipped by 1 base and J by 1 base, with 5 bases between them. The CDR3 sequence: CASSQVGSYEQYF. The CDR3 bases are TGCGCCAGCAGCCAAGTGGGATCCTACGAGCAGTACTTC.

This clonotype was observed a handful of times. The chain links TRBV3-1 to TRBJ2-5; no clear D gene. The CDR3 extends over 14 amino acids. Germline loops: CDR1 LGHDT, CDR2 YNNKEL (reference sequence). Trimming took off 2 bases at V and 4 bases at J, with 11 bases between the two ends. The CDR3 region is CASSQWMSAETQYF. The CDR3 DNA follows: TGTGCCAGCAGCCAATGGATGTCAGCAGAGACCCAGTACTTC.

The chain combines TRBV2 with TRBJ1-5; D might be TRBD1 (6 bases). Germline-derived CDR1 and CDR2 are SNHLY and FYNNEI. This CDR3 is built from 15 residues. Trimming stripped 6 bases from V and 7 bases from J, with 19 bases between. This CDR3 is CASSRYGGAGQPQHF. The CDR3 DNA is TGTGCCAGCAGCCGCTACGGGGGGGCCGGGCAGCCCCAGCATTTT. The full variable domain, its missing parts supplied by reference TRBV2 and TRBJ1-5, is EPEVTQTPSHQVTQMGQEVILRCVPISNHLYFYWYRQILGQKVEFLVSFYNNEISEKSEIFDDQFSVERPDGSNFTLKIRSTKLEDSAMYFCASSRYGGAGQPQHFGDGTRLSIL.

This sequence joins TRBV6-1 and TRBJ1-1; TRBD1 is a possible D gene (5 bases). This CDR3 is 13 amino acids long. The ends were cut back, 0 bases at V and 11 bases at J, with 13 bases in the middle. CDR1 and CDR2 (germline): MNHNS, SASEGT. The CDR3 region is CASSEALGEKAFF. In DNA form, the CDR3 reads TGTGCCAGCAGTGAAGCGCTGGGGGAGAAGGCTTTCTTT.

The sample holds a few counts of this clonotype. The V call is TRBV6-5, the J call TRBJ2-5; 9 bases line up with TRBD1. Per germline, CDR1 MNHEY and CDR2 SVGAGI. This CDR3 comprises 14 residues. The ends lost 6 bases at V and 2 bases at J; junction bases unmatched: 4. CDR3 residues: CASRGGTGQETQYF. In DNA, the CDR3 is TGTGCCAGCAGAGGCGGGACAGGGCAAGAGACCCAGTACTTC.

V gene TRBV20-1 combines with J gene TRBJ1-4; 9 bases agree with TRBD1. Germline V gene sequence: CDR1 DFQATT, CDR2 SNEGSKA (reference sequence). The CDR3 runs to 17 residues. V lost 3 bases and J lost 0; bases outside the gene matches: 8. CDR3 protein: CSASRDRAFATNEKLFF. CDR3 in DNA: TGCAGTGCTAGCCGGGACAGGGCGTTCGCAACTAATGAAAAACTGTTTTTT.

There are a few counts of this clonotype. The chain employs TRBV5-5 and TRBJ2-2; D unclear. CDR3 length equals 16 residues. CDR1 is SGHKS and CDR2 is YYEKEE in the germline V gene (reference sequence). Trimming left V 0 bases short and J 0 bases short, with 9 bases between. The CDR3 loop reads CASSLAPVPNTGELFF. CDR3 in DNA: TGTGCCAGCAGCTTGGCCCCAGTCCCGAACACCGGGGAGCTGTTTTTT.

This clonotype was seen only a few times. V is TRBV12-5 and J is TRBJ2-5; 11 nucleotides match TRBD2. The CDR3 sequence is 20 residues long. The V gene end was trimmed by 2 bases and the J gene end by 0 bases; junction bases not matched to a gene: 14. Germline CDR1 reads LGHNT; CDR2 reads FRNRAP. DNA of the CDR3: TGTGCTAGTGGTTTGCCCCTGGGGCTAGCGGGGGGCCGGTACCAAGAGACCCAGTACTTC. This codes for CASGLPLGLAGGRYQETQYF.

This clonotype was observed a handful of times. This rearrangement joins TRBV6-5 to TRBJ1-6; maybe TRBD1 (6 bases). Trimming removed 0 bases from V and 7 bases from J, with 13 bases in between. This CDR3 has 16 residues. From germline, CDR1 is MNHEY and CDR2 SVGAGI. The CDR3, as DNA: TGTGCCAGCAGTTACTCAGCAGGGGAAATGAATTCACCCCTCCACTTT. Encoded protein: CASSYSAGEMNSPLHF.

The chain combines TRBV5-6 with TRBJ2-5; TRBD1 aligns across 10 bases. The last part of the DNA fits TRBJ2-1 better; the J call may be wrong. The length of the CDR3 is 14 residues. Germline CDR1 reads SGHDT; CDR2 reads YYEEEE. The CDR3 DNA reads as TGTGCCAGCAGCCTGGACAGGGGGGTGAATGAGCAGTTCTTC. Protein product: CASSLDRGVNEQFF.